Shown below are 28 T cell receptor beta chains from a single sample sequenced in a study of low-dose radiotherapy and immunotherapy resistance in tumors. Gene-specific TRAV and TRBV primers were used for first-strand cDNA, covering alpha and beta chains. For amplifying TCRs, the PCR ran for about 22 cycles with Phusion, which was used together with a constant-region primer and the adapter on the V primers. Using its own MiXCR run on the reads, TCRdb lists one record per CDR3 protein. The data show 80,000 to 95,000 distinct CDR3 sequences, 9.4% seen once. As for time point: before trial treatment. The specimen comprised PBMCs, sampled before treatment. The receptors here all came from a male donor with prostate cancer.

This clonotype was observed at least ten times. This chain connects TRBV6-5 to TRBJ2-6, with D perhaps TRBD1 (6 bases). There are 18 residues in the CDR3. Trimming removed 6 bases at V and 0 bases at J, with 18 bases between. Germline values: CDR1 MNHEY, CDR2 SVGAGI. CDR3 in amino acids: CASRFGQLSFSGANVLTF. CDR3 DNA sequence: TGTGCCAGCAGATTTGGACAGCTTTCCTTCTCTGGGGCCAACGTCCTGACTTTC.

This clonotype was seen ten or more times. The genes are TRBV5-6 and TRBJ2-4, with TRBD1 matching 7 bases. The J segment lost 13 bases and the V segment lost 4 bases, leaving 17 bases of the junction unmatched. Germline CDR1 reads SGHDT; CDR2 reads YYEEEE. The CDR3 consists of 15 residues. CDR3: CASSANRGADGRQYF. DNA of the CDR3: TGTGCCAGCAGCGCAAACAGGGGCGCGGATGGGCGGCAGTACTTC.

This clonotype was observed at least ten times. The chain's CDR3 is CAIRDRLTQQYF. DNA for the CDR3: TGTGCCATCAGGGACAGGCTTACGCAGCAGTACTTC. The chain employs TRBV10-3 and TRBJ2-7; 7 positions match TRBD1. In germline, CDR1 is ENHRY, CDR2 SYGVKD. CDR3 length: 12 residues. J lost 8 bases, V lost 6 bases, and 7 bases had no gene match.

The chain carries TRBV23-1 and TRBJ2-2, with 8 bases lining up with TRBD2. TRBV23-1 is given ORF status, its function remaining uncertain. The junction had 8 bases not matched to a gene; V was cut back by 4 bases and J by 4 bases. This CDR3 comprises 16 residues. CDR3 region: CASSPMGGRFTGELFF. CDR3 coding DNA: TGCGCCAGCAGTCCGATGGGCGGGAGGTTCACCGGGGAGCTGTTTTTT.

This clonotype has just a few counts. The chain employs TRBV5-4 and TRBJ1-6; D is uncertain. V lost 1 base to trimming and J lost 4 bases, with 9 bases between them. The CDR3 has 15 residues. From germline, CDR1 is SGHNT and CDR2 YYREEE (reference sequence). Here the CDR3 reads CASSLPAQYNSPLHF. In nucleotides, the CDR3 is TGTGCCAGCAGCTTGCCGGCCCAATATAATTCACCCCTCCACTTT. Based on the CDR3 plus reference TRBV5-4 and TRBJ1-6, the full variable domain is ETGVTQSPTHLIKTRGQQVTLRCSSQSGHNTVSWYQQALGQGPQFIFQYYREEENGRGNFPPRFSGLQFPNYSSELNVNALELDDSALYLCASSLPAQYNSPLHFGNGTRLTVT.

Many counts were recorded for this clonotype. This chain links TRBV2 with TRBJ2-2; 9 nucleotides line up with TRBD1. Germline V gene sequence: CDR1 SNHLY, CDR2 FYNNEI. The CDR3 consists of 15 residues. V lost 3 bases to trimming and J lost 4 bases; unmatched junction nucleotides: 3. This chain's CDR3 is CASSEGQGGTGELFF. The CDR3 DNA is TGTGCCAGCAGTGAGGGACAGGGTGGCACCGGGGAGCTGTTTTTT.

This chain joins TRBV4-2 and TRBJ1-6; D possibly corresponds to TRBD1 (6 bases). V was cut by 1 base and J by 8 bases, with 21 bases left in between. The V gene's germline CDR1 is LGHNA and CDR2 YNFKEQ. This CDR3 region has 18 residues. The CDR3 loop reads CASSQAQGGPFQDSPLHF. The DNA for the CDR3 is TGTGCCAGCAGCCAAGCACAGGGAGGCCCCTTTCAGGATTCACCCCTCCACTTT.

This clonotype has a handful of counts. This chain links TRBV11-2 with TRBJ2-1; perhaps TRBD2 as D (6 bases). Germline V gene lookup returns CDR1 SGHAT and CDR2 FQNNGV. The CDR3 has 14 residues. Trimming left V 3 bases short and J 8 bases short, with 14 bases between. The CDR3 loop reads CASSLAGTSHEQFF. CDR3 coding DNA: TGTGCCAGCAGCTTGGCGGGAACGTCCCATGAGCAGTTCTTC.

There are many counts of this clonotype. The rearrangement links TRBV20-1 to TRBJ2-2, with D perhaps matching TRBD1 (6 bases). This CDR3 contains 14 residues. Trimming took 8 bases from V and 5 from J, leaving 18 bases between them. Germline-derived CDR1 and CDR2 are DFQATT and SNEGSKA (reference sequence). CDR3 nucleotide sequence: TGCAGTACCAAACAGGGAATTAGTACCGGGGAGCTGTTTTTT. Amino acid sequence: CSTKQGISTGELFF.

This clonotype was seen repeatedly, ten times or more. V and J are TRBV2 and TRBJ2-5; TRBD2 agrees at 8 bases. V shed 5 bases and J 0 bases; nucleotides not matched to a gene: 2. Looked up from germline, CDR1 is SNHLY and CDR2 is FYNNEI. This CDR3 is 14 amino acids long. The CDR3 DNA reads TGTGCCAGCAGTAAACTAGCGGACCAAGAGACCCAGTACTTC. This gives the protein CASSKLADQETQYF.

This clonotype was seen a handful of times. The chain is built from TRBV20-1 and TRBJ2-1; D unresolved. The CDR3 covers 14 residues. Looked up from germline, CDR1 is DFQATT and CDR2 is SNEGSKA (reference sequence). Trimming pared 0 bases from V and 4 bases from J, leaving 10 bases between. The CDR3 coding sequence is TGCAGTGCTAGAGATTGGGCAACATACAATGAGCAGTTCTTC. This translates into CSARDWATYNEQFF.

J is TRBJ2-5 and V is TRBV30, with 10 bases lining up with TRBD1. The CDR3 consists of 15 residues. Germline V gene sequence: CDR1 GTSNPN, CDR2 SVGIG (reference sequence). The V and J ends lost 3 bases and 1 base, in that order; junction bases with no gene match: 5. CDR3 loop: CAWRRGTGVQETQYF. Written as DNA, the CDR3 is TGTGCCTGGAGGAGGGGGACAGGGGTCCAAGAGACCCAGTACTTC.

The sample holds many counts of this clonotype. The rearrangement links TRBV24-1 to TRBJ2-3; TRBD1 matches 7 bases. V was pared by 3 bases and J by 0 bases, with 5 bases of the junction left unmatched. The CDR3 runs to 16 residues. The germline V gene encodes CDR1 KGHDR and CDR2 SFDVKD. This CDR3 is CATSDPVTGSTDTQYF. CDR3 coding DNA: TGTGCCACCAGTGATCCGGTGACAGGGAGCACAGATACGCAGTATTTT.

This clonotype has ten or more counts. The V call is TRBV29-1, the J call TRBJ1-1; 7 positions agree with TRBD1. Germline assignment: CDR1 SQVTM and CDR2 ANQGSEA. The junction had 6 bases not matched to a gene; V was cut back by 7 bases and J by 4 bases. The CDR3 is 12 residues long. CDR3 in DNA: TGCAGCGCAGCGACAGGGAGCACTGAAGCTTTCTTT. This sequence encodes CSAATGSTEAFF.

This clonotype was seen repeatedly, ten times or more. V usage is TRBV19 and J usage is TRBJ2-2; maybe TRBD2 (5 bases). Germline V CDR1 and CDR2: LNHDA, SQIVND (reference sequence). Between the trimmed V and J ends, which lost 7 bases and 0 bases, there was a span of 9 bases. CDR3 length: 14 residues. CDR3 region: CASKTTTNTGELFF. The DNA for the CDR3 is TGTGCCAGTAAAACGACTACGAACACCGGGGAGCTGTTTTTT.

This clonotype was seen repeatedly, ten times or more. The gene calls are TRBV29-1 and TRBJ1-2, with 7 bases fitting TRBD1. This CDR3 contains 14 residues. Looked up from germline, CDR1 is SQVTM and CDR2 is ANQGSEA. The J segment lost 5 bases and the V segment lost 8 bases, leaving 14 bases of the junction unmatched. The CDR3 reads CSLGEGTDLYGYTF. The CDR3 DNA sequence: TGCAGCCTTGGAGAAGGGACAGATTTATATGGCTACACCTTC.

This clonotype was observed many times. The V call is TRBV28, the J call TRBJ2-7; 10 bases line up with TRBD1. The length of the CDR3 is 15 residues. CDR1 is MDHEN, CDR2 SYDVKM, per germline. The V segment lost 6 bases and the J segment 4 bases; nucleotides outside the gene matches: 9. This chain's CDR3 is CASRPRPGQGYEQYF. The CDR3 DNA reads as TGTGCCAGCAGACCTAGACCGGGACAGGGGTACGAGCAGTACTTC.

The sample holds many counts of this clonotype. V is TRBV7-2 and J is TRBJ2-1; TRBD2 might be the D (6 bases). The CDR3 runs 16 residues. Trimming took 2 bases from V and 5 from J, leaving 16 bases between them. Germline V gene lookup returns CDR1 SGHTA and CDR2 FQGNSA. CDR3 sequence reads: CASSLSSRLVHNEQFF. The CDR3 bases are TGTGCCAGCAGCTTAAGCTCCAGACTAGTCCACAATGAGCAGTTCTTC.

This clonotype has at least ten counts. This rearrangement joins TRBV28 to TRBJ1-1, with no clear D. V was shortened by 5 bases and J by 5 bases, with 18 bases between the two germline ends. CDR3 size: 15 residues. Germline CDR1 reads MDHEN; CDR2 reads SYDVKM. The CDR3 coding sequence is TGTGCCAGCAGTCCTGGGAGCCTTGGCCGGACTGAAGCTTTCTTT. This translates into CASSPGSLGRTEAFF.

In this sample, this clonotype turned up many times. The V and J genes are TRBV6-2 or TRBV6-3 and TRBJ2-5; no firm D call. Germline-derived CDR1 and CDR2 are MNHEY and SVGEGT. There are 10 residues in the CDR3. Between the trimmed V and J ends, which lost 6 bases and 5 bases, there was a span of 4 bases. This CDR3 is CASSDETQYF. The CDR3 bases are TGTGCCAGCAGCGACGAGACCCAGTACTTC.

The V call is TRBV5-1, the J call TRBJ2-7, with no clear D. CDR1 SGHRS and CDR2 YFSETQ come from the germline V gene. Trimming took 3 bases from V and 2 from J, leaving 12 bases between them. The length of the CDR3 is 14 residues. The CDR3 coding sequence is TGCGCCAGCAGCTCGGACGCCTTGGCCTACGAGCAGTACTTC. As protein: CASSSDALAYEQYF.

This clonotype has a count of ten or more. V usage is TRBV19 and J usage is TRBJ2-7; 7 positions agree with TRBD2. J gave up 2 bases and V 6 bases, and 13 bases lay outside the gene matches. The germline V gene has CDR1 LNHDA and CDR2 SQIVND (reference sequence). The length of the CDR3 is 16 residues. CDR3 nucleotides: TGTGCCAGTAGACGTGAAATGAGCGGGAACCCCTACGAGCAGTACTTC. Its protein is CASRREMSGNPYEQYF.

This clonotype was counted at least ten times. V is TRBV5-1 and J is TRBJ2-7; D may match TRBD1 or TRBD2 (5 bases each). Trimming cost V 5 bases and J 2 bases, with 14 bases left between them. This CDR3 contains 14 residues. Looked up from germline, CDR1 is SGHRS and CDR2 is YFSETQ. The CDR3, as DNA: TGCGCCAGCAGACCTACCGAGGGACCCTACGAGCAGTACTTC. Its translation is CASRPTEGPYEQYF.

In its sample, this clonotype was seen many times. V gene TRBV7-9 combines with J gene TRBJ2-2, with D perhaps matching TRBD2 (5 bases). Germline CDR1 reads SEHNR; CDR2 reads FQNEAQ (reference sequence). There are 14 residues in the CDR3. Trimming left V 8 bases short and J 0 bases short, with 10 bases between. CDR3: CASRQRTNTGELFF. CDR3 coding DNA: TGTGCCAGCCGGCAGCGGACGAACACCGGGGAGCTGTTTTTT.

This clonotype occurred many times. This chain connects TRBV19 to TRBJ2-7; D call uncertain. The V gene's germline CDR1 is LNHDA and CDR2 SQIVND (reference sequence). The CDR3 length is 16 residues. The ends were cut back, 3 bases at V and 4 bases at J, with 19 bases in the middle. The CDR3: CASSISARQPLYEQYF. The CDR3 DNA is TGTGCCAGTAGTATCTCGGCCAGGCAACCCTTATACGAGCAGTACTTC.

This clonotype was detected many times. This chain links TRBV28 with TRBJ2-7, with no clear D. V was pared by 2 bases and J by 6 bases, with 11 bases between. The CDR3 spans 13 residues. Looked up from germline, CDR1 is MDHEN and CDR2 is SYDVKM. The CDR3 DNA reads as TGTGCCAGCAGTTTAGGCGGTGGGGTCGAGCAGTACTTC. Translating gives CASSLGGGVEQYF.

This clonotype was observed a handful of times. The rearrangement uses TRBV6-2 or TRBV6-3 and TRBJ2-7, with 15 bases matching TRBD2. Trimming at V came to 2 bases and at J to 4 bases, leaving 6 bases not matched to a gene. CDR1 and CDR2 (germline): MNHEY, SVGEGT. The CDR3 has 17 amino acids. This chain's CDR3 is CASSYPSGTSGRYEQYF. CDR3 sequence (DNA): TGTGCCAGCAGTTACCCATCCGGGACTAGCGGGAGGTACGAGCAGTACTTC.

At least ten counts were recorded for this clonotype. CDR3 nucleotides: TGTGCCAGCAGTTTATTCCCTAGCGGGAAATCGAATGAGCAGTTCTTC. Translating it yields CASSLFPSGKSNEQFF. V usage is TRBV28 and J usage is TRBJ2-1; 9 nucleotides align to TRBD2. Trimming cost V 1 base and J 7 bases; bases outside gene matches: 8. Germline CDR1 is MDHEN and CDR2 is SYDVKM. The CDR3 totals 16 residues.